This TCR beta chain was sequenced during a study of cytomegalovirus exposure and HLA in healthy donors (dated by TCRdb to the late 2010s). About the study as a whole: An earlier analysis of roughly 570 of the donors reported approximately 260 Gb of sequence data and 90 million to 120 million unique TCR beta sequences obtained from some 200 million T cells. About 280 gigabases of sequencing data and around 90 million unique TCR sequences made up an early release that covered about 640 HLA-typed donors. Of the roughly 410 genotyped donors, less than 90% were placed in the genetic ancestry cluster associated with self-reported Caucasian donors. The aim of the study was to test whether cataloging public T cell receptors could identify signatures of past pathogen exposure. The study used immunosequencing to profile the T cell repertoires of approximately 690 subjects and linked those repertoires to cytomegalovirus serostatus. A separate validation cohort of some 130 different subjects was used in addition to the roughly 720-subject first cohort. High-throughput TCR immunosequencing, statistical association of individual TCRs with disease status, and machine learning were combined to predict cytomegalovirus infection status. A later analysis re-examined previously published TCR beta repertoires from just over 650 donors and added high-resolution HLA genotyping to investigate patterns of TCR occurrence. The later analysis used no new phenotypic data to find candidate immune exposures, relying instead on TCR beta sequences and their occurrence across donors. To decide whether each TCR beta V gene segment behaved as functional or pseudogenic, an earlier analysis of some 600 of the donors relied on high-throughput TCR beta sequencing. Donor age, sex, ethnicity and CMV serostatus were compiled alongside the repertoire data. In a later genetic analysis, genome-wide SNP genotypes for about three fifths of the roughly 670 donors were used, and that subset was treated as a discovery cohort. All discovery cohort repertoires had been generated using a single sequencing platform. Both class I and class II loci were covered by HLA typing, at four-digit resolution. Typing coverage differed by locus: A, B, C, DRB1 and DQB1 were typed in roughly 620-630 donors, DQA1 in 500 to 550, DPA1 in roughly 590, and DPB1 in 450 to 490. Roughly 5 DR-DQ haplotypes were treated as single units for association and clustering because of strong linkage in the cohort. On average, roughly 200,000 unique TCR beta nucleotide sequences were sequenced per donor among roughly 430 genotyped donors of the cohort, with around 19% of those sequences being non-productive. Study-wide findings and limitations: The study listed approximately 150 TCR beta chains as associated with cytomegalovirus. In vitro tests confirmed that a few of the cytomegalovirus-associated TCR beta chains recognize cytomegalovirus antigens. Immune exposure information for the cohort was limited to CMV serostatus. The 87-base-pair reads could not distinguish some IMGT-functional V segments, including TRBV6-2 and TRBV6-3, so those segments were excluded. Assigning TCR associations to individual alleles was difficult when HLA alleles, especially DR and DQ, strongly co-occurred. In a later analysis, the rate of TCR association differed among HLA loci, with DRB1 alleles having the most associated TCRs and HLA-C alleles having the fewest. Approximately 18 rarely observed V segments, including chromosome 9 orphons, were excluded from the earlier analysis of almost 600 of the donors because counts were too low. Most TCR sequences were seen in very few donors, while some public TCRs were found in many individuals. Linkage disequilibrium might explain the correlated functional status among segregating V segments, but an unknown experimental factor could not be ruled out. A group of highly shared sequence variants was considered likely to be a technical artifact of the sequencing pipeline. Compared with equally common non-associated chains, HLA-associated TCR beta chains in a later analysis were more clonally expanded and had lower generation probabilities. A later genetic analysis associated a missense DCLRE1C variant with V-gene and J-gene trimming of TCR beta chains, and an independent cohort replicated the association. In this cohort, only TCR beta chains were sequenced, and detectable features were limited by the absence of alpha or paired-chain data. In a later analysis, most CMV-associated TCR beta chains were found to appear HLA-restricted, with HLA associations seemingly driven largely by CMV exposure. The authors suggested that the approach could potentially be generalized to other disease states and immunological phenotypes. In a later analysis, several top co-occurrence clusters were reported to appear linked to parvovirus B19, influenza, CMV and Epstein-Barr virus. An earlier analysis of 450 to 750 of the donors showed that most TCR beta V segments appeared in productive rearrangements either about 87% or about 30% of the time, which broadly matched IMGT annotations. In a later genetic analysis, fewer N-insertions in productive TCRs were reported among donors in an Asian-associated ancestry cluster than the approximately 670-donor mean. The classifier was reported to diagnose cytomegalovirus status with high specificity and sensitivity in both the original and validation cohorts. A further reported finding was that TCR beta sequences accurately predicted the HLA-A and HLA-B alleles for most subjects in the first cohort. Because HLA typing was missing for some donors at each locus, association tests included only the typed subset. In a later analysis, 15,000 to 20,000 TCR beta sequences were associated with specific HLA alleles at a false discovery rate of 0.05. Sequencing depth was assumed to be roughly uniform across donors in the presence/absence analyses, though that assumption may not hold.

Of note for this clone: Its recognized antigen is unknown. Base qualities are missing; no much larger clone stands one base away.

In total, approximately 610 healthy bone marrow donors made up the cohort. All cohort members were sampled while nominally healthy, although unrecorded immune exposures were likely present. The donor was CMV seropositive and belonged to the group of 250 to 300 seropositive cohort members. A peripheral blood sample was provided by each donor, and peripheral blood mononuclear cells were used for TCR beta sequencing. The Qiagen DNeasy Blood Extraction Kit was used to extract genomic DNA from the blood cell samples. V is cut by 2 bases and J by 5 bases, and the space between the germline ends is 4 bases. In the germline V gene, CDR1 corresponds to SGHDT and CDR2 to YYEEEE. From cysteine to phenylalanine, the CDR3 is 11 amino acids long. The entry retains the CDR3 DNA only, 33 bases that are in frame from base 1. Library preparation employed the immunoSEQ multiplex PCR assay. A mixture of 60 forward primers for TCR Vbeta segments and 13 reverse primers for TCR Jbeta segments was used in the multiplex PCR. A multiplex PCR assay on genomic DNA amplified the CDR3 region of rearranged TCR beta genes. The Illumina HiSeq System was used to sequence the amplified TCR beta libraries as 87-base-pair reads. The source study handled its data this way. In a later analysis, tens of millions of unique TCR beta chains were counted across the 650 to 700 repertoires, and some 10 million of these chains were shared by at least two donors. Raw reads were error-corrected and collapsed into unique sequences by a nearest-neighbor algorithm in which closely related sequences were merged to remove PCR and sequencing errors. Alignment of CDR3 sequences to IMGT reference sequences was used to assign V, D and J gene segments. For a sequence to be retained, a match of at least six nucleotides was required to both a V gene segment and a J gene segment. Rearrangements were classified as productive when the CDR3 lacked stop codons and remained in frame with V and J, and all other rearrangements were classified as non-productive. CDR3 was defined by IMGT convention, running from the second conserved V-encoded cysteine to the conserved J-encoded phenylalanine. The earlier analysis of approximately 500 of the donors excluded sequences that lacked an unambiguous match to a single V gene segment. In an earlier analysis of approximately 550 of the donors, V segments were called functional above 56.7% productive rearrangements and were called segregating when the between-donor standard deviation exceeded 5%. A statistical classification framework was built for diagnosing cytomegalovirus status from the catalog of TCR beta chain sequences. A later analysis assigned V and J genes by comparing TCR nucleotide sequences with IMGT/GENE-DB human TR gene sequences. The TCRdist pipeline was used in a later analysis to assign CDR3 sequences and most-parsimonious VDJ recombination scenarios. A later analysis defined each TCR beta chain by its CDR3 amino acid sequence plus V-gene family, and excluded reads lacking a unique V-gene family. As a way to deal with suspected cross-contamination and a sequencing artifact, a later analysis dropped 450 to 600 nucleotide sequences that were highly shared and had low generation probability. A later analysis calculated a clonal expansion index for each public chain from normalized within-repertoire ranks of inferred template counts. In a later analysis, generation probabilities were computed using a VDJ recombination model fitted to out-of-frame rearrangements, and the results were checked against IGoR. In a later analysis, hypergeometric tests were used to score TCR-TCR, TCR-HLA and TCR-CMV co-occurrence, with a repertoire-size bias correction applied to TCR pairs. In a later analysis, false discovery rates were estimated by permuting HLA or CMV assignments 20 times. In a later analysis, co-occurring TCRs were grouped using DBSCAN, and TCRdist sequence similarity was added for clustering within HLA-allele-positive subsets. Repertoires with fewer than 30,000 or more than 120,000 public chains were left out of co-occurrence clustering, as were roughly five repertoires with anomalous nucleotide sharing. TCRdb limited this immuneACCESS table to in-frame rearrangements with V and J called. A share of clones is missing; checked studies link under half to unresolved V genes, and the rest is unexplained. That table gives V, J and clone size, and the DNA gave D and trimming. Recorded for this sample are around 120,000 clones; 55% to 75% of them occurred a single time. 3% to 4% of the sample belongs to the ten largest clones.

Recombination connected TRBV5-6 to TRBJ1-2; a confident D gene designation cannot be given. Material for sequencing was PBMCs. The TCR comes from a man under 40 in good health and CMV-seropositive. The CDR3 amino acid sequence is: CASSFGYGYTF. The DNA is as follows: TGTGCCAGCAGCTTCGGGTATGGCTACACCTTC. The reference TRBV5-6 and TRBJ1-2 proteins fill in what lies around the CDR3, so the full variable domain reads DAGVTQSPTHLIKTRGQQVTLRCSPKSGHDTVSWYQQALGQGPQFIFQYYEEEERQRGNFPDRFSGHQFPNYSSELNVNALLLGDSALYLCASSFGYGYTFGSGTRLTVV.